These 4 T cell receptor beta chains came from one sample sequenced in a study of blood T cells in healthy people across ages. Primed by a sample-barcoded 5' primer and a J-beta primer mix, a second PCR proceeded for about 7 to 12 cycles. TCRdb re-called the 5' RACE reads with MiXCR, one entry per CDR3 protein. Of 760,000 or so distinct CDR3 sequences in the sample, more than 20% were seen once. This sample also appeared in a second study, on T cells of mothers and their children.

The sample comprised blood. The receptors derive from a boy between 10 and 17 years old in good health.

The chain joins TRBV7-2 to TRBJ2-5; D is perhaps TRBD2 (6 bases). Looked up from germline, CDR1 is SGHTA and CDR2 is FQGNSA. CDR3 length equals 15 residues. The germline V and J ends were trimmed by 1 base and 5 bases, with 14 bases remaining between them. The CDR3 spells CASSLGHFGGETQYF. As DNA, the CDR3 is TGTGCCAGCAGCTTAGGGCACTTTGGAGGGGAGACCCAGTACTTC.

This clonotype was counted a few times. The rearrangement links TRBV7-9 to TRBJ2-1; weak D call: TRBD2 (5 bases). The V end was cut by 6 bases, the J end by 7 bases, with 13 bases between. The germline V gene encodes CDR1 SEHNR and CDR2 FQNEAQ (reference sequence). The CDR3 totals 13 residues. The CDR3 here is CASSLRWENEQFF. For the CDR3, the DNA is TGTGCCAGCAGTCTCCGGTGGGAGAATGAGCAGTTCTTC.

This clonotype was detected only a few times. This chain links TRBV29-1 with TRBJ2-2, with 8 nucleotides matching TRBD1. The CDR3 runs to 13 residues. From germline, CDR1 is SQVTM and CDR2 ANQGSEA. With 7 bases clipped from V and 5 bases from J, the junction kept 6 bases outside the gene matches. The CDR3 protein is CSGRDRYTGELFF. The CDR3 DNA is TGCAGCGGCCGGGACAGGTATACCGGGGAGCTGTTTTTT.

This clonotype was counted between two and nine times. The chain links TRBV7-2 to TRBJ2-1; D might be TRBD2 (6 bases). CDR1 is SGHTA, CDR2 FQGNSA, per germline. Trimming removed 8 bases at V and 0 bases at J, with 14 bases between. CDR3 length: 15 residues. CDR3 loop: CASCGTSGSYNEQFF. The CDR3 DNA reads TGTGCCAGCTGCGGGACTTCGGGCTCCTACAATGAGCAGTTCTTC.